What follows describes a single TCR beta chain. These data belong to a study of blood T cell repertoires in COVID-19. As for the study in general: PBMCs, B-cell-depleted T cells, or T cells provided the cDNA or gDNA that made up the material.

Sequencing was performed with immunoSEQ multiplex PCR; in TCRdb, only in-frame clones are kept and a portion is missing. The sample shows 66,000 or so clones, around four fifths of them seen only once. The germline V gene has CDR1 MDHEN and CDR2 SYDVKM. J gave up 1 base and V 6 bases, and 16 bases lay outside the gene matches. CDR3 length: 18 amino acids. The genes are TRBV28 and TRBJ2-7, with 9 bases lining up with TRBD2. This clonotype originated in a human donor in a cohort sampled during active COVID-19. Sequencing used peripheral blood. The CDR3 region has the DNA TGTGCCAGCAGCTCGATAAGGGGCGGGAGGGCCGGATCCTACGAGCAGTACTTC. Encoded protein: CASSSIRGGRAGSYEQYF.